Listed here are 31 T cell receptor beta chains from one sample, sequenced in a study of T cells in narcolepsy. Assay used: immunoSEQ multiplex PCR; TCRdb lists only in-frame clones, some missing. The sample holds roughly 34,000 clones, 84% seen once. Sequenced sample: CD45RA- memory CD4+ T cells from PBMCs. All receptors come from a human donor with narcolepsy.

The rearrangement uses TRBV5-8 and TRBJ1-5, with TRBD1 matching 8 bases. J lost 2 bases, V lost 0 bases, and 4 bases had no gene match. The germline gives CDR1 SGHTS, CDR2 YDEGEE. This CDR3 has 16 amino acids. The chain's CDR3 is CASSLEETGGNQPQHF. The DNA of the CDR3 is TGTGCCAGCAGCTTGGAAGAGACAGGGGGCAATCAGCCCCAGCATTTT.

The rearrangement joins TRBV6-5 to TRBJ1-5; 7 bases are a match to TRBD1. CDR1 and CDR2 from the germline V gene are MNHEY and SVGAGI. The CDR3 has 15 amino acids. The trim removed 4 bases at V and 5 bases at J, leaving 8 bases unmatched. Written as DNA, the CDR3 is TGTGCCAGCAGTTCCCAGGGGGGATCCGATCAGCCCCAGCATTTT. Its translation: CASSSQGGSDQPQHF.

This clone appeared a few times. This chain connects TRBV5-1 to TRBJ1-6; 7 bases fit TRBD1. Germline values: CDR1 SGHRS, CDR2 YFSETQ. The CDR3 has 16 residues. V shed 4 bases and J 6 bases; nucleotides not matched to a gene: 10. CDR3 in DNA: TGCGCCAGCAGCCCGAGACAGGGACTCCTTAATTCACCCCTCCACTTT. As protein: CASSPRQGLLNSPLHF.

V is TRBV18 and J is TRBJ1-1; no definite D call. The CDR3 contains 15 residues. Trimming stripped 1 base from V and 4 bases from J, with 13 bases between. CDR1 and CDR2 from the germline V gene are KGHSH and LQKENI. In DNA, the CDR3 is TGTGCCAGCTCACCACGCCAAGGATCTGGCACTGAAGCTTTCTTT. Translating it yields CASSPRQGSGTEAFF.

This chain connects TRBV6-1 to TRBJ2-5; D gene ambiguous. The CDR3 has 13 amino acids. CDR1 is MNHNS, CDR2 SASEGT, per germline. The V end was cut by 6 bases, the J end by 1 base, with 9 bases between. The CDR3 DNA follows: TGTGCCAGCAGCTCGCTAGGCCAAGAGACCCAGTACTTC. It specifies CASSSLGQETQYF.

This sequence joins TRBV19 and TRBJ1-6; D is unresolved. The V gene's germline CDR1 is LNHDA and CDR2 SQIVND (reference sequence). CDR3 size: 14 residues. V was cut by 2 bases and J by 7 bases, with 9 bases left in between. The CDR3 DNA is TGTGCCAGTAGTATAAGAGCCGGGAATTCACCCCTCCACTTT. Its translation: CASSIRAGNSPLHF.

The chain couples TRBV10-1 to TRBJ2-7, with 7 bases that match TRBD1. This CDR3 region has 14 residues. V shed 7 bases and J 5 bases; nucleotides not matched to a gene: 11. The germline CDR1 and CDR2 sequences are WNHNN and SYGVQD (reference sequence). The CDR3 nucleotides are TGCGCCAGCAAGCTACAGGGGATTAGGGACGAGCAGTACTTC. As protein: CASKLQGIRDEQYF.

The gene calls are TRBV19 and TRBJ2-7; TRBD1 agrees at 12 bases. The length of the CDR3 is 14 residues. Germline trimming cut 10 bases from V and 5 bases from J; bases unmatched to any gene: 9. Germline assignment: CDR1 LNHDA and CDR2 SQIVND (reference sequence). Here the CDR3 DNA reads TGTGCCACGACTATTGGGACAGGGGGCCACGAGCAGTACTTC. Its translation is CATTIGTGGHEQYF.

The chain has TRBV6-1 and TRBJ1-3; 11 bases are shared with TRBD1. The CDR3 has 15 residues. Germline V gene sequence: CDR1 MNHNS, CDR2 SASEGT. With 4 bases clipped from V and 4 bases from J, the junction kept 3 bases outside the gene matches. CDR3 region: CASSVGQGAGNTIYF. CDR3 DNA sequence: TGTGCCAGCAGTGTAGGACAGGGGGCAGGAAACACCATATATTTT.

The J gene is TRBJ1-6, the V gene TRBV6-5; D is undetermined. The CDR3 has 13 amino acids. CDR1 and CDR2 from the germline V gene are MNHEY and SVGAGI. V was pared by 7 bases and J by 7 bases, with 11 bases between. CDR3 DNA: TGTGCCAGCACAGGAGGGTTGAATTCACCCCTCCACTTT. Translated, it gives CASTGGLNSPLHF.

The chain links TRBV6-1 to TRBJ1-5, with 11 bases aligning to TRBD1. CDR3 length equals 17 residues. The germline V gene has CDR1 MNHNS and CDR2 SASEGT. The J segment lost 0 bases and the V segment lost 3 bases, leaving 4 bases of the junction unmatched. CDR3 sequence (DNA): TGTGCCAGCAGTGACGGACAGGGGGCCTTTAGCAATCAGCCCCAGCATTTT. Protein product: CASSDGQGAFSNQPQHF.

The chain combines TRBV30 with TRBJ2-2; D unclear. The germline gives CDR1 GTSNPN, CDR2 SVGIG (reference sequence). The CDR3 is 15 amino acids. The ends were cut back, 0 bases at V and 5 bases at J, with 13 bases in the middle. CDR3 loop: CAWSVPGRRTGELFF. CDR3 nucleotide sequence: TGTGCCTGGAGTGTACCAGGCAGGCGAACCGGGGAGCTGTTTTTT. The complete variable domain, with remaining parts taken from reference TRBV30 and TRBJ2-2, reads SQTIHQWPATLVQPVGSPLSLECTVEGTSNPNLYWYRQAAGRGLQLLFYSVGIGQISSEVPQNLSASRPQDRQFILSSKKLLLSDSGFYLCAWSVPGRRTGELFFGEGSRLTVL.

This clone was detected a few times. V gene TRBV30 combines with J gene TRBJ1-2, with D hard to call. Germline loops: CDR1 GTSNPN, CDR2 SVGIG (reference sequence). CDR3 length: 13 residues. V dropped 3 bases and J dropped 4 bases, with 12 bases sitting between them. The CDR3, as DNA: TGTGCCTGGAGGTCCGAAACTAGCTATGGCTACACCTTC. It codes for CAWRSETSYGYTF.

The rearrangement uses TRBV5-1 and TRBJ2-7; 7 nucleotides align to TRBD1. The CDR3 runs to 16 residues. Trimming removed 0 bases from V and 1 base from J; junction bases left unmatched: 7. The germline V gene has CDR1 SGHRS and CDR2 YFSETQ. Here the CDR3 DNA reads TGCGCCAGCAGCTTGGAGCTATCGACAGGGTCCTACGAGCAGTACTTC. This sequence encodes CASSLELSTGSYEQYF.

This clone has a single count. The DNA of the CDR3 is TGTGCCAGCAGTGAGAGGCTAGCGGGGCCCCCCAACCTCGAGCAGTACTTC. It is translated as CASSERLAGPPNLEQYF. The chain is built from TRBV2 and TRBJ2-7; 9 bases are a match to TRBD2. Germline loops: CDR1 SNHLY, CDR2 FYNNEI. This CDR3 comprises 17 residues. V lost 3 bases and J lost 6; bases outside the gene matches: 15.

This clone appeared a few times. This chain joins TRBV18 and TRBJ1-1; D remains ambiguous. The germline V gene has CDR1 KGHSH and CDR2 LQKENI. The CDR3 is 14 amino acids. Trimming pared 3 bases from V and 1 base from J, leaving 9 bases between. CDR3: CASSPNRQNTEAFF. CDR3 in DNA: TGTGCCAGCTCACCTAATCGGCAGAACACTGAAGCTTTCTTT.

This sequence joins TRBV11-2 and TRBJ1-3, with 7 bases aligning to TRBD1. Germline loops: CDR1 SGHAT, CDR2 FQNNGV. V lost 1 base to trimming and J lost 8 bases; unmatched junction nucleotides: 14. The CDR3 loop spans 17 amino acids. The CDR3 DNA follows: TGTGCCAGCAGCTTAGCGTCCGGGACTCTCCAGGGGGACACCATATATTTT. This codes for CASSLASGTLQGDTIYF.

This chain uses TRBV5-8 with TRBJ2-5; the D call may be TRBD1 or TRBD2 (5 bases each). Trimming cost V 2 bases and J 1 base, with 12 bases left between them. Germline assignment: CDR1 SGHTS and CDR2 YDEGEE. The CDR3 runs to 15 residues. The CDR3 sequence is CASSFGLQGQETQYF. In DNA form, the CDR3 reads TGTGCCAGCAGCTTCGGACTGCAGGGCCAAGAGACCCAGTACTTC.

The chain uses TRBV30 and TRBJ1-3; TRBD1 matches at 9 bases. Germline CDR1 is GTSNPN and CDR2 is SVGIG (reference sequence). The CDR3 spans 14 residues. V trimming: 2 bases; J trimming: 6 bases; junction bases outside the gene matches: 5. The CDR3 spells CAWSSGQGANTIYF. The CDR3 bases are TGTGCCTGGAGTTCGGGACAGGGTGCAAACACCATATATTTT. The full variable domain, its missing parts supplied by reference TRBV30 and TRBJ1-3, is SQTIHQWPATLVQPVGSPLSLECTVEGTSNPNLYWYRQAAGRGLQLLFYSVGIGQISSEVPQNLSASRPQDRQFILSSKKLLLSDSGFYLCAWSSGQGANTIYFGEGSWLTVV.

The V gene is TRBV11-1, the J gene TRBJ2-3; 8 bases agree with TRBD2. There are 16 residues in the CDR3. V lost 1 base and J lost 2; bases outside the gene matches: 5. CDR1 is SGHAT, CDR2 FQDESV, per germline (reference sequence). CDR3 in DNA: TGTGCCAGCAGCTTAGAGGGGGGACTAGACACAGATACGCAGTATTTT. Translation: CASSLEGGLDTDTQYF.

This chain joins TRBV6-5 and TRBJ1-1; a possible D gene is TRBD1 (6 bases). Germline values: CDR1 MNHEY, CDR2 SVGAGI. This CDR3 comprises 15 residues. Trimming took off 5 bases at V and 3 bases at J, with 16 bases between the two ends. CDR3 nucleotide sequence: TGTGCCAGCAGTCCACGGACAGTCGCGGACACTGAAGCTTTCTTT. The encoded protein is CASSPRTVADTEAFF.

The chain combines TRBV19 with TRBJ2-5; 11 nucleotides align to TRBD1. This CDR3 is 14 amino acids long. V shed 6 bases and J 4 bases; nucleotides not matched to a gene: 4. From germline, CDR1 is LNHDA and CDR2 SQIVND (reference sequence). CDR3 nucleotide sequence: TGTGCCAGTAGACGGACAGGGGGCTCAGAGACCCAGTACTTC. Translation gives CASRRTGGSETQYF. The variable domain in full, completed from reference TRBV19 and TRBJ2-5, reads DGGITQSPKYLFRKEGQNVTLSCEQNLNHDAMYWYRQDPGQGLRLIYYSQIVNDFQKGDIAEGYSVSREKKESFPLTVTSAQKNPTAFYLCASRRTGGSETQYFGPGTRLLVL.

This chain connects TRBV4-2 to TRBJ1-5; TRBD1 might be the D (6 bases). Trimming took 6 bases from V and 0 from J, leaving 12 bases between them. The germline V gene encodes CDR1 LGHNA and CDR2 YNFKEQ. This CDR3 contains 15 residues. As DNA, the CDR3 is TGTGCCAGCAGGCCAGAAGGGGGTAGCAATCAGCCCCAGCATTTT. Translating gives CASRPEGGSNQPQHF.

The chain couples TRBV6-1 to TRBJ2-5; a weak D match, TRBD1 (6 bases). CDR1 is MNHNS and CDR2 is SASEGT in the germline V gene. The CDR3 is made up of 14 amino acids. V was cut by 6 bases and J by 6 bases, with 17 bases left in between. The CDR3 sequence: CASSATTGGQTQYF. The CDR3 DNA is TGTGCCAGCAGCGCGACGACAGGTGGGCAGACCCAGTACTTC.

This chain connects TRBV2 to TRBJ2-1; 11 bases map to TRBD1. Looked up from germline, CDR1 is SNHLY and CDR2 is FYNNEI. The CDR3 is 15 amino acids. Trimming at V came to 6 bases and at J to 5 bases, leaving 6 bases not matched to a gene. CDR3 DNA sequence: TGTGCCAGCAGCGTAGGACAGGGGGCAAACAATGAGCAGTTCTTC. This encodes CASSVGQGANNEQFF.

The CDR3 region has the DNA TGTGCCAGCAGCGTGGGGACAGGGGGGAACACTGAAGCTTTCTTT. The encoded protein is CASSVGTGGNTEAFF. The chain employs TRBV7-9 and TRBJ1-1; TRBD1 aligns across 11 bases. V was pared by 5 bases and J by 1 base, with 3 bases of the junction left unmatched. Germline V CDR1 and CDR2: SEHNR, FQNEAQ (reference sequence). CDR3 length equals 15 residues. Together with reference TRBV7-9 and TRBJ1-1, the CDR3 gives the full variable domain: DTGVSQNPRHKITKRGQNVTFRCDPISEHNRLYWYRQTLGQGPEFLTYFQNEAQLEKSRLLSDRFSAERPKGSFSTLEIQRTEQGDSAMYLCASSVGTGGNTEAFFGQGTRLTVV.

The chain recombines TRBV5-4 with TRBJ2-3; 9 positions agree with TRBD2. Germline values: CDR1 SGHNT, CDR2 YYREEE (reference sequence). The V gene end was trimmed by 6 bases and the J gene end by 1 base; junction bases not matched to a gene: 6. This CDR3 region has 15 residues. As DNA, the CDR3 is TGTGCCAGCATGGATAAGCGGGGGGGCACAGATACGCAGTATTTT. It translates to CASMDKRGGTDTQYF.

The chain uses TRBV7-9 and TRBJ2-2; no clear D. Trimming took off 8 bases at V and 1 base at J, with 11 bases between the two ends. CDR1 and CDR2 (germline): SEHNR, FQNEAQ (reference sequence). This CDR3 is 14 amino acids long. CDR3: CASVGSLNTGELFF. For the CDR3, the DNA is TGTGCCAGCGTAGGAAGCTTGAACACCGGGGAGCTGTTTTTT.

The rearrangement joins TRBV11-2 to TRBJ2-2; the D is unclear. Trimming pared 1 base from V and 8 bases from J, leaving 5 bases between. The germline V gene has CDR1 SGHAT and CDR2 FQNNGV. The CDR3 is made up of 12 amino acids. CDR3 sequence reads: CASSLVGGELFF. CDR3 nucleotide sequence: TGTGCCAGCAGCTTAGTGGGGGGGGAGCTGTTTTTT.

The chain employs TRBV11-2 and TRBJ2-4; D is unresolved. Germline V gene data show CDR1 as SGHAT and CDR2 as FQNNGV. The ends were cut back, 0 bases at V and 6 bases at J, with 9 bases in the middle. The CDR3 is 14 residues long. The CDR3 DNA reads TGTGCCAGCAGCTTAGAAACAGCTAGAAACATTCAGTACTTC. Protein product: CASSLETARNIQYF. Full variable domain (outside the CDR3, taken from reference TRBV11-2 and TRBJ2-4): EAGVAQSPRYKIIEKRQSVAFWCNPISGHATLYWYQQILGQGPKLLIQFQNNGVVDDSQLPKDRFSAERLKGVDSTLKIQPAKLEDSAVYLCASSLETARNIQYFGAGTRLSVL.

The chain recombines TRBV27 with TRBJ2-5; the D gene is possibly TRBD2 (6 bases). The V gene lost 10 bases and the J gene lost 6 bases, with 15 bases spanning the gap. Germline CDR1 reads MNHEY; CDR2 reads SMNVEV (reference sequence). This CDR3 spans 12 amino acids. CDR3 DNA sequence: TGTGCCACCCAGGGAGGCGGCAAGACCCAGTACTTC. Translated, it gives CATQGGGKTQYF.